This T cell receptor (beta chain) was recorded in a study of OX40 agonist ivuxolimab in advanced cancers. CDR3 length: 17 amino acids. Losses at the gene ends were 2 bases for V and 0 bases for J; bases not matched to a gene: 8. Germline V CDR1 and CDR2: LNHDA, SQIVND (reference sequence). Points on this clone: Antigen specificity is unknown.

Study-level findings and limits: Expanded clones were, on average, more numerous among CD8+ T cells than CD4+.

Only in-frame clones appear in the TCRdb table, and some are missing; sequencing was by immunoSEQ multiplex PCR. The table has some 73,000 clones, 70% to 90% seen once; the top ten hold over 9.5%. The TCR originated in an adult with an advanced solid tumor such as melanoma, head and neck, liver or kidney cancer. This chain joins TRBV19 and TRBJ1-1; 8 bases line up with TRBD1. The sample consisted of CD4+ or CD8+ T cells sorted from blood, taken in a trial of the OX40 agonist ivuxolimab. This CDR3 is CASSIRRGDRMNTEAFF. Here the CDR3 DNA reads TGTGCCAGTAGTATAAGAAGAGGGGACAGGATGAACACTGAAGCTTTCTTT. Supplemented by reference TRBV19 and TRBJ1-1, the full variable domain reads DGGITQSPKYLFRKEGQNVTLSCEQNLNHDAMYWYRQDPGQGLRLIYYSQIVNDFQKGDIAEGYSVSREKKESFPLTVTSAQKNPTAFYLCASSIRRGDRMNTEAFFGQGTRLTVV.